This T cell receptor (beta chain) was retrieved from a study of shared clonotypes between healthy human individuals. For the study at large: Sampling drew on donors who were a couple of women and a few men aged 18 to 49. Whole-study results and caveats: With several donors compared, around 5.4% of naive CD4 clonotypes were shared. Apart from blood, nothing was sampled; tissue repertoires likely differ.

CDR3 size: 15 residues. The V and J ends lost 2 bases and 4 bases respectively, with 15 bases between them. In germline, CDR1 is SGDLS, CDR2 YYNGEE. On this clone itself: What it recognizes is unknown.

Some clones are missing from TCRdb's copy, which holds only in-frame ones; the method was immunoSEQ multiplex PCR. Of about a million clones detected, around four fifths appear once; the ten largest clones hold 1.4% to 1.5%. Donation came from healthy HIV-negative adults that had no recent acute infections or vaccinations. This rearrangement joins TRBV9 to TRBJ2-5; D could derive from TRBD1 or TRBD2 (5 bases each). The specimen was memory CD4+ T cells sorted from blood. Subset indicated: CD45RA-negative fraction. This TCR was recovered from a man between 18 and 35 years old in good health. The CDR3: CASSVTALGTETQYF. CDR3 coding DNA: TGTGCCAGCAGCGTGACAGCTCTGGGGACAGAGACCCAGTACTTC.